Below, one T cell receptor (beta chain) is given with its context. Antigen: not known. The germline gene is not matched at one end of the junction; a read error may be the cause. Other DNA sequences of this sample code for an identical CDR3. This sample is part of a study of OX40 agonist ivuxolimab in advanced cancers. Across the whole study: Patients were infused with ivuxolimab every 2 weeks at 0.01 to 10 mg/kg. One hepatocellular carcinoma and a couple of cutaneous melanoma patients partially responded. Study-wide results and caveats: Also showing low normalized T-cell clonal expansion were some of the nonresponders.

TCRdb's table, derived via immunoSEQ multiplex PCR, lists solely in-frame clones and lacks some. This table holds roughly 60,000 clones, around 80% found once. Germline CDR1 SSHAT, CDR2 FNYEAQ (reference sequence). The CDR3 extends over 14 amino acids. The input for sequencing was CD4+ or CD8+ T cells sorted from blood, taken in a trial of the OX40 agonist ivuxolimab. The gene calls are TRBV7-7 and TRBJ2-2, with D perhaps TRBD1 (6 bases). The TCR was taken from an adult with an advanced solid tumor such as melanoma, head and neck, liver or kidney cancer. The CDR3 loop reads CASSQEGVDGELFF. The CDR3 coding sequence is TGTGCTAGCAGCCAAGAGGGGGTAGATGGGGAACTGTTTTTT. The whole variable domain, remainder taken from reference TRBV7-7 and TRBJ2-2, is GAGVSQSPRYKVTKRGQDVTLRCDPISSHATLYWYQQALGQGPEFLTYFNYEAQPDKSGLPSDRFSAERPEGSISTLTIQRTEQRDSAMYRCASSQEGVDGELFFGEGSRLTVL.